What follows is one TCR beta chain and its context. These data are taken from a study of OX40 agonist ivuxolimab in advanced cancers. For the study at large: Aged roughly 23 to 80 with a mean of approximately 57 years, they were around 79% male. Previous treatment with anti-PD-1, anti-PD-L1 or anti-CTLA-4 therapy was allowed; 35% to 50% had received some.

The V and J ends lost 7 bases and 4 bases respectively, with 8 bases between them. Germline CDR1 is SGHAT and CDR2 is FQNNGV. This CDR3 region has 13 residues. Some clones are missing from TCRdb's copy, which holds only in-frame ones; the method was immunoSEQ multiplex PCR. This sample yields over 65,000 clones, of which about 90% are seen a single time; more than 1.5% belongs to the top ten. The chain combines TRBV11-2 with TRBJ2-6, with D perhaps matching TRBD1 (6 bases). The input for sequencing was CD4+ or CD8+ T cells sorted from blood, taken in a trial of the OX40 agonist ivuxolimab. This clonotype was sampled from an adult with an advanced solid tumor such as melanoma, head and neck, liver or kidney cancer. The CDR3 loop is CASMGTGANVLTF. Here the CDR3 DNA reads TGTGCCAGCATGGGGACAGGGGCCAACGTCCTGACTTTC.